The T cell receptor beta chain under discussion was sequenced for a study of CD8 T cells in Susac syndrome. Study results and caveats: The CD4+ T cell repertoires in Susac syndrome were not clonally expanded.

On this clonotype: Its antigen remains unknown.

RNA amounts of roughly 0.5 to 1 ug underwent reverse transcription with random hexamers. TCRdb reprocessed the immunoSEQ multiplex PCR reads with MiXCR, giving one entry per CDR3 protein. Here the sample spans approximately 210,000 distinct CDR3 sequences, 94% being singletons. The authors carried out high-throughput sequencing of TCR beta. They applied it to CD8+ and CD4+ T cells obtained from blood. Per the germline V gene, CDR1 is GTSNPN and CDR2 is SVGIG (reference sequence). V trimming: 2 bases; J trimming: 5 bases; junction bases outside the gene matches: 6. The CDR3 totals 14 residues. The J gene is TRBJ1-2, the V gene TRBV30, with TRBD1 matching over 9 bases. Sequencing input: CD4+ T cells from PBMCs. The TCR originated in a human donor with Susac syndrome. The CDR3 region has the DNA TGTGCCTGGAGTCCGGGACAGGGAGTGTATGGCTACACCTTC. This gives the protein CAWSPGQGVYGYTF. The whole variable domain, remainder taken from reference TRBV30 and TRBJ1-2, is SQTIHQWPATLVQPVGSPLSLECTVEGTSNPNLYWYRQAAGRGLQLLFYSVGIGQISSEVPQNLSASRPQDRQFILSSKKLLLSDSGFYLCAWSPGQGVYGYTFGSGTRLTVV.